This TCR beta chain was found in a study of T-cell reconstitution after alpha-beta-depleted transplantation in children. Unique molecular identifiers were built into the TCRbeta library. One entry per CDR3 protein results from TCRdb running MiXCR on the PCR reads. The sample lists roughly 300,000 distinct CDR3 sequences, 10% occurring once. Only a few counts were recorded for this clonotype. This CDR3 has 14 amino acids. Germline values: CDR1 DFQATT, CDR2 SNEGSKA (reference sequence). With V trimmed by 0 bases and J by 4 bases, 3 bases remained unmatched. Sequencing used PBMCs from the stem cell graft donor, obtained from the stem cell graft. The sequence derives from a human donor who donated a stem cell graft to a child with acute lymphoblastic leukemia. The genes are TRBV20-1 and TRBJ2-3; 8 nucleotides align to TRBD2. The CDR3 region has the DNA TGCAGTGCTAGAGACCGGCGGGGGGCAGATACGCAGTATTTT. Encoded protein: CSARDRRGADTQYF.